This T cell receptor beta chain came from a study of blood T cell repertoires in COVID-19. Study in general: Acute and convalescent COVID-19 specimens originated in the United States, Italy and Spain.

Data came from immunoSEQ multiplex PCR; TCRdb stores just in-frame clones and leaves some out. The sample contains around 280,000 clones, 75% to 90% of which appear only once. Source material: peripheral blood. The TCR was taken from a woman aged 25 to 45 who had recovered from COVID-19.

The CDR3 DNA is TGCGCCAGCAGTCCAGTTCACAGGGGCAGATTTCTACAATGGGCTGTAAATGAGCAGTTCTTC. Its protein product is CASSPVHRGRFLQWAVNEQFF. The rearrangement uses TRBV10-1 and TRBJ2-1; 7 bases match TRBD1. V was pared by 5 bases and J by 7 bases, with 29 bases of the junction left unmatched. CDR3 length equals 21 residues. Germline CDR1 WNHNN, CDR2 SYGVQD (reference sequence).